Sequencing of this TCR beta chain was carried out in a study of blood T cells in healthy people across ages. A second PCR, run for roughly 7 to 12 cycles, used a sample-barcoded 5' primer plus a J-beta primer mix. TCRdb used MiXCR to reprocess the 5' RACE reads, holding one entry per CDR3 protein. The sample lists approximately 690,000 distinct CDR3 sequences, roughly 41% seen once, with about 32% in the top ten. The CDR3 extends over 17 amino acids. V shed 7 bases, J shed 6 bases, and the junction held 15 bases outside the gene matches. In germline, CDR1 is SGHTA, CDR2 FQGNSA. The table lists this clonotype with a few counts.

The chain recombines TRBV7-2 with TRBJ2-1; 10 bases map to TRBD2. The source material was blood. This TCR was recovered from a man aged 80 or over in good health. DNA for the CDR3: TGTGCCAGCACCCGCTCCGCGCTAGCGGGAGATGGCAATGAGCAGTTCTTC. Translated, it gives CASTRSALAGDGNEQFF.